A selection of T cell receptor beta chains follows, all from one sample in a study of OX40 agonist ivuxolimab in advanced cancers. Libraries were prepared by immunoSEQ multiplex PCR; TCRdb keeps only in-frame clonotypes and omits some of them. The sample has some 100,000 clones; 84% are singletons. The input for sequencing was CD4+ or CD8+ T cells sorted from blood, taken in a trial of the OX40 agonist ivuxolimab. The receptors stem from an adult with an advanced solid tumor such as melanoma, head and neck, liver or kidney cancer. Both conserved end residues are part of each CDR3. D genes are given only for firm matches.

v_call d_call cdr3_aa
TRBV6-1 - CASSQGTNYGYTF
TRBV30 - CAWSLGLGNEQFF
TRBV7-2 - CASSSDQLTGELFF
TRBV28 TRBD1 CASSSWGDRVYSNQPQHF
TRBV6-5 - CASSYSYQDTEAFF
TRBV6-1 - CASSTLARKAPEAFF
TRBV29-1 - CSVVGPQETQYF
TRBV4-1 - CASSQESSYNSPLHF
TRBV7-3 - CASSLNGLYTEAFF
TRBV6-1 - CASHEGRGYENTEAFF
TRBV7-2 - CASSPADTQYF
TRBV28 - CASSPFTGKGYTF
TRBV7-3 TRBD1 CASSLMGQGFDTQYF
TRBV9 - CASQRGSSYNSPLHF
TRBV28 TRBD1 CASSAPGQGSYEQYF
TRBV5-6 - CASSLRHSGANVLTF
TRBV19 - CASSTNWGTGELFF
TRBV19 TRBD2 CASSPRSSGGASDTQYF
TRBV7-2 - CASSLEGWSTEAFF
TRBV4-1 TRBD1 CASSQVWGQGSYEQYF
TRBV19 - CASTLDSGYSPLHF
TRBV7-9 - CASSFANTGELFF
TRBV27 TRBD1 CASSRILTGQADEKLFF
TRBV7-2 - CASSSSMVQFF
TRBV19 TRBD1 CASSFGQGTDTQYF
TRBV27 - CASSFRDIVATNEKLFF
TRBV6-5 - CASSGGSTNEKLFF
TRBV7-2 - CASSLGRQNNSPLHF
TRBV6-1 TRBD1 CASSRQGASGYTF
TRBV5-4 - CASSLDRGAGYQETQYF
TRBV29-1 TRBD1 CSVGGDRGVIDTQYF
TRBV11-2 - CASSFTLDDTQYF
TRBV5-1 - CASSLASGGPMNTEAFF